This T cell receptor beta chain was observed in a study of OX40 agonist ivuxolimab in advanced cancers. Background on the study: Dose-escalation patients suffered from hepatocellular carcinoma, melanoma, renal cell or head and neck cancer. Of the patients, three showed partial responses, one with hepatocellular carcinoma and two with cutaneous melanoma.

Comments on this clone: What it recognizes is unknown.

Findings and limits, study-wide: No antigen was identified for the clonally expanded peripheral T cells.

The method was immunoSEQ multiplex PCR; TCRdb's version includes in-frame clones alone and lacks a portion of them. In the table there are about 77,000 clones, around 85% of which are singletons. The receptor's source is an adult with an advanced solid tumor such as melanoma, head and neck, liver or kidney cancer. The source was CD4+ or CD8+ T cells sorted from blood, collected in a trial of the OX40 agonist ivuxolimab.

CDR3 amino acids: CASSFYTEAFF. For the CDR3, the DNA is TGTGCCAGCAGTTTTTACACTGAAGCTTTCTTT. This chain joins TRBV28 and TRBJ1-1, with D hard to call. In germline, CDR1 is MDHEN, CDR2 SYDVKM. CDR3 length equals 11 residues. Between the trimmed V and J ends, which lost 3 bases and 3 bases, there was a span of 2 bases.